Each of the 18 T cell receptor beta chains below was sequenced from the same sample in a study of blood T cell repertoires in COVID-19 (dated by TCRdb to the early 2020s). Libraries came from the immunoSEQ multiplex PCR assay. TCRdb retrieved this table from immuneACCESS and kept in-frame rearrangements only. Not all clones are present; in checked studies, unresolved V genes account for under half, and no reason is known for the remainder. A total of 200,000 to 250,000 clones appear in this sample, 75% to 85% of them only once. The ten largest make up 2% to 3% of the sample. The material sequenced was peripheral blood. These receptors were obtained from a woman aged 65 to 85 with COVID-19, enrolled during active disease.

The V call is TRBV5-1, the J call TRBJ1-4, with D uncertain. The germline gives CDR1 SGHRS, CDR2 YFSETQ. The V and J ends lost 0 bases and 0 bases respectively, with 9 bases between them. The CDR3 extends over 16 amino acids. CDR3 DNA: TGCGCCAGCAGCTTGGGTGGCCGGGCAACTAATGAAAAACTGTTTTTT. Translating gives CASSLGGRATNEKLFF.

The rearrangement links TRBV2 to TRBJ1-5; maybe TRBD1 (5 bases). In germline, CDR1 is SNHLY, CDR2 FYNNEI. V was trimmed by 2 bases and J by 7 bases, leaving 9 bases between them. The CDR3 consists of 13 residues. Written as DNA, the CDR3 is TGTGCCAGCAGTGAACGACAGTTCCAGCCCCAGCATTTT. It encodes CASSERQFQPQHF. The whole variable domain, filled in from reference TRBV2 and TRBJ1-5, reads EPEVTQTPSHQVTQMGQEVILRCVPISNHLYFYWYRQILGQKVEFLVSFYNNEISEKSEIFDDQFSVERPDGSNFTLKIRSTKLEDSAMYFCASSERQFQPQHFGDGTRLSIL.

The CDR3 bases are TGTGCCAGCAGCGGGCGTATGAACACTGAAGCTTTCTTT. As protein: CASSGRMNTEAFF. The chain carries TRBV11-1 and TRBJ1-1; D call uncertain. Germline loops: CDR1 SGHAT, CDR2 FQDESV (reference sequence). Trimming took off 5 bases at V and 0 bases at J, with 7 bases between the two ends. The CDR3 consists of 13 residues.

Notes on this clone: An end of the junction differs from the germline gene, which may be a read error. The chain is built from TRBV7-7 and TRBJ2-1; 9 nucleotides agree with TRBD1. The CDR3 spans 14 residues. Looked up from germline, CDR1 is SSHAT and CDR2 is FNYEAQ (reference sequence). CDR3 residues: CASSPGTGLNEQFF. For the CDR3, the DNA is TGTGCTAGCAGCCCCGGGACAGGGCTAAATGAGCAGTTCTTC.

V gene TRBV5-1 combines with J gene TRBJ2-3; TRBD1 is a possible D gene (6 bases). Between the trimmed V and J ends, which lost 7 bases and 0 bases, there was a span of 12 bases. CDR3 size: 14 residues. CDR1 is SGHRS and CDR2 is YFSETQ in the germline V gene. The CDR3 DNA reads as TGCGCCAGCCTAGGGGGATCTAGCACAGATACGCAGTATTTT. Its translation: CASLGGSSTDTQYF.

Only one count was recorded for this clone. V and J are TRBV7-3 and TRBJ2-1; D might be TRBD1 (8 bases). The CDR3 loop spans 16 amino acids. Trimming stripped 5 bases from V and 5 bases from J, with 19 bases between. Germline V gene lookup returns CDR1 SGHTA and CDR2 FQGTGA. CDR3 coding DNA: TGTGCCAGCAGCCCCCACCGGACAGGGACTAACAATGAGCAGTTCTTC. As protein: CASSPHRTGTNNEQFF.

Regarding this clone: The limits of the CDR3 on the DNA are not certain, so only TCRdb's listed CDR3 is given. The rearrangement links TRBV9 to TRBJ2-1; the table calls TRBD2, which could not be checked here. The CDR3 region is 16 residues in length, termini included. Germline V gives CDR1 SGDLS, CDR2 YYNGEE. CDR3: CASSVGGGTFPLPPLF.

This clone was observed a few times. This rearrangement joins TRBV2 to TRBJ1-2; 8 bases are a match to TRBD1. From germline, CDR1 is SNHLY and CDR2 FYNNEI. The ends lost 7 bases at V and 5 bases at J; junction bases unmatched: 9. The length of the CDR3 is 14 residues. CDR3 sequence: CASTGQGAQYGYTF. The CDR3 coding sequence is TGTGCCAGCACCGGCCAGGGGGCTCAATATGGCTACACCTTC.

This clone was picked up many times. CDR3 in amino acids: CASSRDREFYEQYF. CDR3 nucleotides: TGTGCCAGCAGCCGGGACAGGGAATTCTACGAGCAGTACTTC. The chain is built from TRBV6-5 and TRBJ2-7; 9 nucleotides match TRBD1. The length of the CDR3 is 14 residues. The V gene end was trimmed by 6 bases and the J gene end by 3 bases; junction bases not matched to a gene: 6. CDR1 and CDR2 (germline): MNHEY, SVGAGI.

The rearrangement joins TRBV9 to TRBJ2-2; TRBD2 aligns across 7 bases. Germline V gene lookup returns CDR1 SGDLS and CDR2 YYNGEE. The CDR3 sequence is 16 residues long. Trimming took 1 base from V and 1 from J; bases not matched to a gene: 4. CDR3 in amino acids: CASSVISGVNTGELFF. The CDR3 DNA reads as TGTGCCAGCAGCGTAATCAGCGGGGTGAACACCGGGGAGCTGTTTTTT.

CDR3 region: CASSPGTSGTANTGELFF. DNA for the CDR3: TGTGCCAGTAGTCCCGGGACTAGCGGAACAGCGAACACCGGGGAGCTGTTTTTT. V is TRBV19 and J is TRBJ2-2, with 11 bases matching TRBD2. After removal of 5 bases from V and 0 bases from J, the junction contained 8 bases not matched to a gene. This CDR3 has 18 residues. Germline CDR1 and CDR2: LNHDA and SQIVND (reference sequence).

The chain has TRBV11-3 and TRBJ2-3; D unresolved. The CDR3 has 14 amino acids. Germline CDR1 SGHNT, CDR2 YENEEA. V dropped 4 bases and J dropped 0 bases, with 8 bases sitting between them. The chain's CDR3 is CASSSLTSTDTQYF. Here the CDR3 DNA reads TGTGCCAGCAGCTCGTTGACTAGCACAGATACGCAGTATTTT.

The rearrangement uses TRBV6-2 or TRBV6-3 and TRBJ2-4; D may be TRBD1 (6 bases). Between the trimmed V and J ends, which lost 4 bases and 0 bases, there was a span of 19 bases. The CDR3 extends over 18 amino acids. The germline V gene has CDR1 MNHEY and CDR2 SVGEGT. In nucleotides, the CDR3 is TGTGCCAGCAGTTCGATCGAGAACAGGGATCTAGCCAAAAACATTCAGTACTTC. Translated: CASSSIENRDLAKNIQYF.

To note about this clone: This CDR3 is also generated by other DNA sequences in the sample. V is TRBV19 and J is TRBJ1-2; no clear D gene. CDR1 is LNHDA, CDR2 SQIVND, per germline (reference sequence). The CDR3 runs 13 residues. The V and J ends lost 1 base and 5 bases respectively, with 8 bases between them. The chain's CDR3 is CASSIGRGYGYTF. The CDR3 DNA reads TGTGCCAGTAGTATAGGACGGGGATATGGCTACACCTTC. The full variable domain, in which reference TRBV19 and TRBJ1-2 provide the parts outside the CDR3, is DGGITQSPKYLFRKEGQNVTLSCEQNLNHDAMYWYRQDPGQGLRLIYYSQIVNDFQKGDIAEGYSVSREKKESFPLTVTSAQKNPTAFYLCASSIGRGYGYTFGSGTRLTVV.

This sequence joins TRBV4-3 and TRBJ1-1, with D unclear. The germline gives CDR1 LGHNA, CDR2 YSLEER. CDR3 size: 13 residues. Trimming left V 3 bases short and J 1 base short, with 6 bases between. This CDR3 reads CASSQTQNTEAFF. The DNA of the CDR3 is TGCGCCAGCAGCCAGACTCAGAACACTGAAGCTTTCTTT.

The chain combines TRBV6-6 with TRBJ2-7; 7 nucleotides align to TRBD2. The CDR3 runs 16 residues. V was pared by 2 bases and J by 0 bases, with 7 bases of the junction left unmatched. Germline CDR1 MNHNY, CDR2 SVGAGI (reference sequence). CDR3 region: CASSYGSGATSYEQYF. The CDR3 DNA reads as TGTGCCAGCAGTTACGGGAGCGGGGCCACCTCCTACGAGCAGTACTTC.

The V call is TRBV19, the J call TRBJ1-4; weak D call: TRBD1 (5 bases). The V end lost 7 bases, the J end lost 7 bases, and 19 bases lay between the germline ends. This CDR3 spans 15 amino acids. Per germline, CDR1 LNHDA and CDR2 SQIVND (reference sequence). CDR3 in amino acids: CASTLLPGQTEKLFF. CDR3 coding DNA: TGTGCCAGTACCCTCCTTCCCGGACAAACTGAAAAACTGTTTTTT.

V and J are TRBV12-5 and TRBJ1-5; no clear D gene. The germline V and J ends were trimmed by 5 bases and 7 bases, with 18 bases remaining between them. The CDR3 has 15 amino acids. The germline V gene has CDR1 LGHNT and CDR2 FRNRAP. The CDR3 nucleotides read TGTGCTAGTGGTGAGGATCGTGGGCCGGGACAGCCCCAGCATTTT. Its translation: CASGEDRGPGQPQHF.